Included here is one T cell receptor (beta chain) sequence, with context. Its antigen remains undetermined. There are no base qualities to consult, and no much larger clone falls within one base. The sample originates from a study of vaccination effects on CD4 cells after COVID-19 (dated by TCRdb to the early 2020s). About the study as a whole: In the ViraFEST assay, PBMC were stimulated with viral peptide pools, and TCR sequencing was then used to find antigen-specific CD4+ T cell clonotypes based on their expansion. Two doses of either the BNT162b2 or the mRNA-1273 mRNA SARS-CoV-2 vaccine were administered to participants. About 2.2 million PBMC per well were cultured in IMDM with about 4.6% human AB serum, roughly 11 IU/ml IL-2 and gentamicin, plus 10 ug/ml peptides. The study compared SARS-CoV-2 spike-specific CD4+ TCR repertoires before and after mRNA vaccination in COVID-19 convalescent patients and infection-naive vaccine recipients. The full study included some 10 COVID-19 convalescent patients and several SARS-CoV-2-naive healthy vaccine recipients. The Oncomine TCR Beta short-read assay on an Illumina iSeq 100 was used to sequence cultures from other donors in the study. The research as a whole found: The study was limited by a small number of convalescent patients, and early post-infection timepoints were lacking. Both infection-induced and vaccine-induced clones contracted markedly at late post-vaccination timepoints, which is consistent with waning T cell responses. Among healthy vaccine recipients, nearly all vaccine-induced clones were SARS-CoV-2 mono-reactive, and just 1 of 255 was cross-reactive with common cold coronaviruses.

After less than 13 days of culture, CD4+ T cells were isolated with the EasySep CD4+ T cell isolation kit. The absence of prior SARS-CoV-2 infection in healthy vaccine recipients was confirmed by negative nucleocapsid antibodies before and after vaccination. Half of the culture medium was replaced with fresh IL-2-containing medium on days 3 and 7. Unless otherwise noted, each peptide stimulation condition was cultured in triplicate wells. PBMC were separated from whole blood using Ficoll-Paque Plus gradient centrifugation and were then either cryopreserved at -140C or used fresh. The QIAamp micro DNA kit was used to extract genomic DNA from the cultured CD4+ T cells. Library construction relied on the immunoSEQ multiplex PCR assay. DNA from the cultured and isolated CD4+ T cells underwent TCR beta CDR3 sequencing. The authors' analysis ran thus. Non-productive TCR sequences were discarded, and reads were trimmed to the CDR3 region, with only CDR3s of 7 or more amino acids retained. Antigen-specific clonotypes were identified using the MANAFEST web app by comparison of expansion in peptide wells against reference cultures. To count as positive, a clone had to show expansion at FDR<0.05 compared with the reference and with all other wells, an odds ratio above 5, and a frequency above 0.1% in two replicate wells. A clonotype was called cross-reactive if it was significantly expanded both in SARS-CoV-2 spike wells and in at least one common cold coronavirus spike condition. CDR3 similarity was assessed by Levenshtein distance using the stringdist R package, and unrooted trees were constructed with ape in R 3.6.1. This immuneACCESS table, as held by TCRdb, lists in-frame sequences with V and J called but not all clones. Of the missing ones, under half trace to an unresolved V gene in checked studies; the others have no known cause. For V, J and clone size, that table is used; D and trimming come from the DNA. The sample table records about 74,000 clones; around 77% of these occur just once. The ten largest clonotypes hold over 2% of the sample.

The TCR originated in a human donor who received a COVID-19 vaccine. The sequencing here drew on CD4+ T cells from PBMCs cultured without peptide, taken before COVID-19 vaccination.

The base sequence is TGTGCCAGCAGCCCCCGGGACACGAATTCACCCCTCCACTTT. Translated, it gives CASSPRDTNSPLHF. The V gene is TRBV7-8 and the J gene is TRBJ1-6; a tentative D call is TRBD1 (6 bases match). A distance of 12 bases separates the germline ends of V and J, which lose 5 bases and 7 bases respectively. The CDR3 goes from the cysteine to the phenylalanine over 14 residues. Of the read, only the CDR3 DNA is kept; its 42 bases are in frame from base 1. CDR1 and CDR2 are read off the germline V gene as SGHVS and FQNEAQ.